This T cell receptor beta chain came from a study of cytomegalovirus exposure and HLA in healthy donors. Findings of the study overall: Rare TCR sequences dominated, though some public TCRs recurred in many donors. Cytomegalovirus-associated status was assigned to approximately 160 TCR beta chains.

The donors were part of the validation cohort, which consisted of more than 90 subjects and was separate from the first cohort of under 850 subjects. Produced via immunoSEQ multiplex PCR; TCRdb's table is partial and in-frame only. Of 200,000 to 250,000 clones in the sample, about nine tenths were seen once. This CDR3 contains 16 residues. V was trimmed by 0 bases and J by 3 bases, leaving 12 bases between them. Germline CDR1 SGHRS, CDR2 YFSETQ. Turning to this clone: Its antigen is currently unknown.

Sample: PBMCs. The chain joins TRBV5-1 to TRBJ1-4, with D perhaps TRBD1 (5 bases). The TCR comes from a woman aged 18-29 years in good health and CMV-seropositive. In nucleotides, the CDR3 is TGCGCCAGCAGCTTGGCCGGCGGGGACCCTAATGAAAAACTGTTTTTT. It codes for CASSLAGGDPNEKLFF.